A single sample is the source of the 22 T cell receptor beta chains below, sequenced in a study of beta chain features in type 1 diabetes. What was sequenced were expressed TCRB transcripts, since all of the isolated RNA had been reverse transcribed. Only in-frame clones appear in the TCRdb table, and some are missing; sequencing was by immunoSEQ multiplex PCR. The sample shows some 44,000 clones, roughly 49% of them seen only once. Sequencing used Tregs from blood. The receptor source for this set is a woman between 18 and 30 years old in good health.

This chain connects TRBV19 to TRBJ1-5; a possible D gene is TRBD1 (6 bases). This CDR3 is built from 14 residues. V was clipped by 6 bases and J by 7 bases, with 16 bases between them. In germline, CDR1 is LNHDA, CDR2 SQIVND (reference sequence). The CDR3 DNA follows: TGTGCCAGTAGGTACAGGGATTGGGGCCAGCCCCAGCATTTT. Translated: CASRYRDWGQPQHF.

This chain links TRBV18 with TRBJ2-3, with D perhaps matching TRBD2 (6 bases). CDR3 length: 14 amino acids. Trimming took off 3 bases at V and 1 base at J, with 8 bases between the two ends. The germline CDR1 and CDR2 sequences are KGHSH and LQKENI. CDR3 protein: CASSPPSGTDTQYF. CDR3 DNA: TGTGCCAGCTCACCCCCTAGCGGCACAGATACGCAGTATTTT.

The chain links TRBV19 to TRBJ1-1, with TRBD1 identical over 7 bases. V lost 8 bases and J lost 12; bases outside the gene matches: 15. CDR1 LNHDA and CDR2 SQIVND come from the germline V gene (reference sequence). CDR3 size: 13 residues. The CDR3 reads CASASPGQTSPFF. CDR3 DNA sequence: TGTGCCAGTGCAAGCCCGGGACAGACATCCCCTTTCTTT.

This clone showed up just once. The V call is TRBV5-1, the J call TRBJ2-3, with a tentative D call TRBD1 (5 bases). From germline, CDR1 is SGHRS and CDR2 YFSETQ. This CDR3 spans 14 amino acids. V lost 4 bases, J lost 2 bases, and 11 bases lay in between. The CDR3 reads CASSNGATTDTQYF. The DNA of the CDR3 is TGCGCCAGCAGCAATGGGGCTACCACAGATACGCAGTATTTT.

This clone was recorded a few times. The genes are TRBV7-9 and TRBJ2-5; 9 bases are shared with TRBD2. The V gene end was trimmed by 0 bases and the J gene end by 5 bases; junction bases not matched to a gene: 1. CDR1 and CDR2 from the germline V gene are SEHNR and FQNEAQ (reference sequence). The CDR3 consists of 14 residues. CDR3 DNA sequence: TGTGCCAGCAGCTTAGCGGGGACTAGCGAGACCCAGTACTTC. The encoded protein is CASSLAGTSETQYF.

The chain uses TRBV5-6 and TRBJ1-2; D gene uncertain. CDR3 length equals 14 residues. Between the trimmed V and J ends, which lost 0 bases and 4 bases, there was a span of 10 bases. From germline, CDR1 is SGHDT and CDR2 YYEEEE. CDR3: CASSLGLGSYGYTF. CDR3 coding DNA: TGTGCCAGCAGCTTGGGACTGGGGAGCTATGGCTACACCTTC.

The chain has TRBV2 and TRBJ2-5, with 10 bases identical to TRBD1. CDR3 length equals 14 residues. The germline V gene has CDR1 SNHLY and CDR2 FYNNEI. V was pared by 3 bases and J by 5 bases, with 3 bases of the junction left unmatched. This chain's CDR3 is CASSDGQGVETQYF. The CDR3 DNA sequence: TGTGCCAGCAGTGACGGACAGGGGGTCGAGACCCAGTACTTC. Complete variable domain (other parts from reference TRBV2 and TRBJ2-5): EPEVTQTPSHQVTQMGQEVILRCVPISNHLYFYWYRQILGQKVEFLVSFYNNEISEKSEIFDDQFSVERPDGSNFTLKIRSTKLEDSAMYFCASSDGQGVETQYFGPGTRLLVL.

This clone was detected a few times. The chain has TRBV7-6 and TRBJ1-4; 7 bases map to TRBD1. This CDR3 contains 16 residues. Germline trimming cut 4 bases from V and 0 bases from J; bases unmatched to any gene: 5. The V gene's germline CDR1 is SGHVS and CDR2 FNYEAQ. The CDR3 DNA sequence: TGTGCCAGCAGCTCGGGACAGCCTACAACTAATGAAAAACTGTTTTTT. Translated, it gives CASSSGQPTTNEKLFF. Using reference TRBV7-6 and TRBJ1-4 for the parts outside the CDR3, the full variable domain is GAGVSQSPRYKVTKRGQDVALRCDPISGHVSLYWYRQALGQGPEFLTYFNYEAQQDKSGLPNDRFSAERPEGSISTLTIQRTEQRDSAMYRCASSSGQPTTNEKLFFGSGTQLSVL.

Sample share makes this clone medium-sized. V gene TRBV7-9 combines with J gene TRBJ1-4; perhaps TRBD1 as D (5 bases). The CDR3 has 14 amino acids. The germline V and J ends were trimmed by 3 bases and 3 bases, with 8 bases remaining between them. Germline V gene data show CDR1 as SEHNR and CDR2 as FQNEAQ (reference sequence). In DNA, the CDR3 is TGTGCCAGCAGCTTCGGAGGGGCTAATGAAAAACTGTTTTTT. Translated, it gives CASSFGGANEKLFF.

The J gene is TRBJ2-3, the V gene TRBV7-9; the D gene is possibly TRBD1 (5 bases). V was cut by 2 bases and J by 8 bases, with 14 bases left in between. Germline assignment: CDR1 SEHNR and CDR2 FQNEAQ (reference sequence). The CDR3 length is 14 residues. The CDR3 nucleotides read TGTGCCAGCAGCTTACCCACAGGATCGGCTACGCAGTATTTT. Amino acids: CASSLPTGSATQYF.

In this sample, this clone turned up a few times. This sequence joins TRBV7-2 and TRBJ2-4, with D possibly being TRBD2 (6 bases). The CDR3 loop spans 16 amino acids. Trimming took 4 bases from V and 3 from J, leaving 16 bases between them. In germline, CDR1 is SGHTA, CDR2 FQGNSA. DNA of the CDR3: TGTGCCAGCAGCTCCTCAAGATGGGGAGGCAAAAACATTCAGTACTTC. Protein sequence: CASSSSRWGGKNIQYF.

The rearrangement links TRBV7-2 to TRBJ2-7, with D possibly TRBD1 on 6 matching bases. V was clipped by 9 bases and J by 5 bases, with 17 bases between them. This CDR3 is built from 13 residues. Germline V gene lookup returns CDR1 SGHTA and CDR2 FQGNSA. The chain's CDR3 is CARSGLGGNEQYF. CDR3 sequence (DNA): TGTGCCAGGAGTGGACTTGGGGGCAACGAGCAGTACTTC.

DNA of the CDR3: TGCGCCAGCAGCCGGAATGGGGGTAGCGGGAAGAACGAGCAGTACTTC. Protein product: CASSRNGGSGKNEQYF. V and J are TRBV5-1 and TRBJ2-7; TRBD2 aligns across 8 bases. The V and J ends lost 4 bases and 5 bases, in that order; junction bases with no gene match: 14. CDR3 length equals 16 residues. Germline lookup yields CDR1 SGHRS and CDR2 YFSETQ.

The rearrangement links TRBV7-9 to TRBJ2-1; D is possibly TRBD2 (6 bases). V was clipped by 5 bases and J by 3 bases, with 11 bases between them. Per the germline V gene, CDR1 is SEHNR and CDR2 is FQNEAQ (reference sequence). The CDR3 runs 14 residues. The CDR3 DNA is TGTGCCAGCAGCCCCCCCGGGGGCTACAATGAGCAGTTCTTC. It translates to CASSPPGGYNEQFF.

This clone was detected only a few times. The chain employs TRBV7-2 and TRBJ1-1; no firm D call. Germline V gene data show CDR1 as SGHTA and CDR2 as FQGNSA. The CDR3 runs to 13 residues. The ends were cut back, 5 bases at V and 1 base at J, with 8 bases in the middle. The CDR3 DNA reads as TGTGCCAGCAGCCAACGCGCGAACACTGAAGCTTTCTTT. Translating it yields CASSQRANTEAFF.

The gene calls are TRBV28 and TRBJ1-1; D gene uncertain. This CDR3 region has 14 residues. V was cut by 5 bases and J by 1 base, with 11 bases left in between. The germline V gene encodes CDR1 MDHEN and CDR2 SYDVKM. In DNA, the CDR3 is TGTGCCAGCAGTCCCCAGGCCTCGAACACTGAAGCTTTCTTT. It codes for CASSPQASNTEAFF.

This rearrangement joins TRBV29-1 to TRBJ2-5; D is unresolved. Germline V gene data show CDR1 as SQVTM and CDR2 as ANQGSEA. CDR3 length equals 12 residues. V lost 3 bases and J lost 7, with 12 bases in between. CDR3 in DNA: TGCAGCGTTGACCCGGGTACTTCGACCCAGTACTTC. Protein product: CSVDPGTSTQYF.

The chain recombines TRBV7-2 with TRBJ2-7; 12 bases agree with TRBD1. CDR1 is SGHTA, CDR2 FQGNSA, per germline. The ends lost 6 bases at V and 6 bases at J; junction bases unmatched: 9. This CDR3 is 15 amino acids long. CDR3 amino acids: CASSWEGTGGPEQYF. The CDR3 region has the DNA TGTGCCAGCAGTTGGGAGGGGACAGGGGGCCCCGAGCAGTACTTC. The whole variable domain, remainder taken from reference TRBV7-2 and TRBJ2-7, is GAGVSQSPSNKVTEKGKDVELRCDPISGHTALYWYRQSLGQGLEFLIYFQGNSAPDKSGLPSDRFSAERTGGSVSTLTIQRTQQEDSAVYLCASSWEGTGGPEQYFGPGTRLTVT.

V usage is TRBV30 and J usage is TRBJ1-1, with D unclear. V shed 3 bases and J shed 13 bases, with 15 bases lying between them. This CDR3 has 11 amino acids. Germline CDR1 GTSNPN, CDR2 SVGIG (reference sequence). The CDR3 DNA sequence: TGTGCCTGGAGCGCCGGTTGGGCCTTTTTCTTT. Amino acid sequence: CAWSAGWAFFF.

The rearrangement joins TRBV30 to TRBJ1-5, with TRBD1 matching 8 bases. The CDR3 covers 13 residues. Losses at the gene ends were 2 bases for V and 7 bases for J; bases not matched to a gene: 4. CDR1 GTSNPN and CDR2 SVGIG come from the germline V gene (reference sequence). CDR3 DNA sequence: TGTGCCTGGAGTAGACAGGGGCAACAGCCCCAGCATTTT. The encoded protein is CAWSRQGQQPQHF.

CDR3 region: CAWSKGQDYEQYF. DNA for the CDR3: TGTGCCTGGAGTAAGGGACAGGATTACGAGCAGTACTTC. V and J are TRBV30 and TRBJ2-7, with TRBD1 matching 8 bases. Germline-derived CDR1 and CDR2 are GTSNPN and SVGIG (reference sequence). The CDR3 spans 13 residues. With 2 bases clipped from V and 4 bases from J, the junction kept 4 bases outside the gene matches.

This chain uses TRBV5-5 with TRBJ1-1; TRBD1 might be the D (5 bases). Germline CDR1 SGHKS, CDR2 YYEKEE (reference sequence). The V end was cut by 1 base, the J end by 4 bases, with 8 bases between. This CDR3 region has 13 residues. Here the CDR3 reads CASSLTQGTEAFF. In DNA, the CDR3 is TGTGCCAGCAGCTTGACCCAGGGCACTGAAGCTTTCTTT.